This T cell receptor (beta chain) is drawn from a study of CD8+CD57+ T cells in acquired aplastic anemia. Study at large: Sorted CD4+ and CD8+ cells yielded DNA averaging around 3.2 ug.

Patients chosen for sequencing had CD8+CD57+ cells that had expanded, as shown by flow cytometry. The cohort consisted entirely of patients having severe acquired aplastic anemia. Genomic DNA provided the template from which TCR beta VDJ and CDR3 profiles were obtained. MiXCR, applied by TCRdb to the reads, yields one record per CDR3 protein. The table records approximately 150,000 distinct CDR3 sequences, 70% to 75% of them present only once. This clonotype showed up just once. Antigen unknown. Findings and limits, study-wide: Found in both controls and patients were approximately 30 CD8+ CDR3 sequences.

CDR3 length equals 16 residues. Germline-derived CDR1 and CDR2 are LNHDA and SQIVND (reference sequence). With 3 bases clipped from V and 7 bases from J, the junction kept 7 bases outside the gene matches. This chain uses TRBV19 with TRBJ2-1; 12 positions agree with TRBD2. The TCR sequence derives from a human donor with aplastic anemia. Sequencing was done on a sample of sorted CD4+, CD8+, or CD8+CD57+ T cells (not recorded which) from PBMCs. CDR3: CASSIASGGVYNEQFF. The CDR3 nucleotides are TGTGCCAGTAGTATCGCTAGCGGGGGGGTCTATAATGAGCAGTTCTTC.